One sample yielded the 32 T cell receptor beta chains listed below, sequenced in a study of blood T cell repertoires in COVID-19. This table comes from immunoSEQ multiplex PCR, and its TCRdb copy is limited to in-frame clones, with some not included. The repertoire holds about 280,000 clones, with nearly 90% as singletons. The sample consisted of PBMCs or T cells enriched from blood (not recorded which). Receptors were obtained from a woman aged 18-29 years with acute COVID-19.

The chain has TRBV19 and TRBJ1-3, with a weak D call TRBD1 (6 bases). Germline V gene data show CDR1 as LNHDA and CDR2 as SQIVND (reference sequence). This CDR3 is built from 17 residues. V gave up 1 base and J gave up 0 bases, with 13 bases separating them. The CDR3 loop is CASSIAPDSYSGNTIYF. The DNA of the CDR3 is TGTGCCAGTAGTATAGCCCCGGACAGTTACTCTGGAAACACCATATATTTT.

CDR3 protein: CSVPPLQGSGYTF. For the CDR3, the DNA is TGCAGCGTTCCCCCCCTACAGGGCTCTGGCTACACCTTC. The chain recombines TRBV29-1 with TRBJ1-2, with a possible D match to TRBD1 (6 bases). Germline CDR1 SQVTM, CDR2 ANQGSEA. The CDR3 spans 13 residues. Trimming removed 5 bases at V and 7 bases at J, with 17 bases between.

The chain has TRBV7-2 and TRBJ2-5, with a weak D call TRBD1 (6 bases). V was trimmed by 5 bases and J by 1 base, leaving 17 bases between them. CDR3 length equals 16 residues. Germline CDR1 SGHTA, CDR2 FQGNSA. CDR3 residues: CASSTRRTVFQETQYF. Written as DNA, the CDR3 is TGTGCCAGCAGCACCCGAAGGACAGTTTTCCAAGAGACCCAGTACTTC.

The chain has TRBV30 and TRBJ2-5, with 7 bases fitting TRBD1. The V segment lost 3 bases and the J segment 7 bases; nucleotides outside the gene matches: 20. Germline V gene lookup returns CDR1 GTSNPN and CDR2 SVGIG (reference sequence). The CDR3 runs 17 residues. The CDR3 region has the DNA TGTGCCTGGAGCGTCCTGAACGGACAGGAGCCCCCCGGGACCCAGTACTTC. Translation: CAWSVLNGQEPPGTQYF.

The chain is built from TRBV5-1 and TRBJ2-1; 7 bases fit TRBD2. J lost 6 bases, V lost 0 bases, and 9 bases had no gene match. CDR1 SGHRS and CDR2 YFSETQ come from the germline V gene. The CDR3 is 16 residues long. The CDR3 region has the DNA TGCGCCAGCAGCTTGGAGGTGGGAGGGCCATCCAATGAGCAGTTCTTC. This sequence encodes CASSLEVGGPSNEQFF.

In this sample, this clone turned up once. The chain is built from TRBV6-1 and TRBJ1-4; 7 bases fit TRBD1. V lost 1 base, J lost 11 bases, and 10 bases stayed unmatched. Per the germline V gene, CDR1 is MNHNS and CDR2 is SASEGT. This CDR3 is 15 amino acids long. CDR3 DNA: TGTGCCAGCAGTGAAGGGGACAGCCATGACGAGAAACTGTTTTTT. Translated, it gives CASSEGDSHDEKLFF.

This chain's CDR3 is CASSLHIAKNIQYF. CDR3 coding DNA: TGTGCCAGCAGCCTTCACATAGCCAAAAACATTCAGTACTTC. The rearrangement uses TRBV6-5 and TRBJ2-4, with D uncertain. The CDR3 loop spans 14 amino acids. V was shortened by 6 bases and J by 0 bases, with 9 bases between the two germline ends. The germline V gene encodes CDR1 MNHEY and CDR2 SVGAGI.

The V and J genes are TRBV7-8 and TRBJ2-5; 7 bases are a match to TRBD2. The trim removed 5 bases at V and 5 bases at J, leaving 5 bases unmatched. CDR1 SGHVS and CDR2 FQNEAQ come from the germline V gene. The length of the CDR3 is 13 residues. CDR3 DNA sequence: TGTGCCAGCAGCATCGGACTAGTGGAGACCCAGTACTTC. This encodes CASSIGLVETQYF.

The chain uses TRBV28 and TRBJ1-1, with D perhaps matching TRBD1 (5 bases). V was clipped by 7 bases and J by 7 bases, with 13 bases between them. The CDR3 covers 12 residues. Germline V lookup: CDR1 MDHEN, CDR2 SYDVKM. CDR3 amino acids: CASTPAGFEAFF. The CDR3 DNA sequence: TGTGCCAGCACCCCCGCAGGGTTTGAAGCTTTCTTT.

In its sample, this clone was seen once. This chain connects TRBV15 to TRBJ2-7; TRBD2 aligns across 8 bases. From germline, CDR1 is LNHNV and CDR2 YYDKDF (reference sequence). The CDR3 has 17 amino acids. V lost 0 bases, J lost 3 bases, and 10 bases stayed unmatched. Here the CDR3 DNA reads TGTGCCACCAGCAGAGATAAGATTAGCGGGATTGTCTACGAGCAGTACTTC. Protein product: CATSRDKISGIVYEQYF.

The gene calls are TRBV13 and TRBJ2-6; D is possibly TRBD1 (6 bases). V was clipped by 2 bases and J by 1 base, with 15 bases between them. CDR1 PRHDT and CDR2 FYEKMQ come from the germline V gene (reference sequence). There are 18 residues in the CDR3. This CDR3 reads CASSLFSGQRSGANVLTF. CDR3 in DNA: TGTGCCAGCAGCTTATTCTCTGGACAGAGATCTGGGGCCAACGTCCTGACTTTC.

This clone appeared once. The V call is TRBV2, the J call TRBJ1-4, with 7 bases that match TRBD1. The CDR3 is 15 amino acids. Germline V lookup: CDR1 SNHLY, CDR2 FYNNEI. V lost 6 bases, J lost 0 bases, and 4 bases stayed unmatched. The CDR3 is CASRRTGSTNEKLFF. The CDR3 DNA reads as TGTGCCAGCAGGAGGACAGGTTCAACTAATGAAAAACTGTTTTTT.

This sequence joins TRBV28 and TRBJ2-1, with 8 positions matching TRBD2. The CDR3 sequence is 17 residues long. Germline CDR1 and CDR2: MDHEN and SYDVKM. J was trimmed by 5 bases and V by 6 bases; bases with no gene match: 15. The CDR3 region is CASSPTWLAGAHNEQFF. Here the CDR3 DNA reads TGTGCCAGCAGCCCCACCTGGCTAGCGGGCGCTCACAATGAGCAGTTCTTC. Full variable domain (remainder filled in from reference TRBV28 and TRBJ2-1): DVKVTQSSRYLVKRTGEKVFLECVQDMDHENMFWYRQDPGLGLRLIYFSYDVKMKEKGDIPEGYSVSREKKERFSLILESASTNQTSMYLCASSPTWLAGAHNEQFFGPGTRLTVL.

The chain uses TRBV13 and TRBJ2-1, with 7 bases aligning to TRBD1. From germline, CDR1 is PRHDT and CDR2 FYEKMQ (reference sequence). After removal of 2 bases from V and 8 bases from J, the junction contained 6 bases not matched to a gene. The CDR3 spans 14 residues. CDR3 DNA: TGTGCCAGCAGCTTACAGGGGGTTATGTATGAGCAGTTCTTC. Translating it yields CASSLQGVMYEQFF.

The J gene is TRBJ1-4, the V gene TRBV7-9, with D possibly matching TRBD1 (5 bases). This CDR3 is 15 amino acids long. V lost 3 bases, J lost 4 bases, and 12 bases lay in between. Germline-derived CDR1 and CDR2 are SEHNR and FQNEAQ (reference sequence). The CDR3 spells CASSLGGTINEKLFF. The CDR3 nucleotides read TGTGCCAGCAGCTTGGGCGGGACCATTAATGAAAAACTGTTTTTT.

This sequence joins TRBV7-2 and TRBJ2-1, with D maybe TRBD2 (6 bases). The V and J ends lost 5 bases and 8 bases respectively, with 16 bases between them. Germline CDR1 is SGHTA and CDR2 is FQGNSA. The CDR3 contains 14 residues. This CDR3 reads CASSGGGPADEQFF. CDR3 DNA: TGTGCCAGCAGCGGAGGAGGGCCGGCCGATGAGCAGTTCTTC. Full variable domain (missing parts from reference TRBV7-2 and TRBJ2-1): GAGVSQSPSNKVTEKGKDVELRCDPISGHTALYWYRQSLGQGLEFLIYFQGNSAPDKSGLPSDRFSAERTGGSVSTLTIQRTQQEDSAVYLCASSGGGPADEQFFGPGTRLTVL.

This clone was picked up one time. V and J are TRBV6-2 or TRBV6-3 and TRBJ2-2, with TRBD2 identical over 14 bases. Germline lookup yields CDR1 MNHEY and CDR2 SVGEGT. Germline trimming cut 5 bases from V and 1 base from J; bases unmatched to any gene: 9. This CDR3 has 19 residues. CDR3 sequence (DNA): TGTGCCAGCAGTGCCAGACTGGGGACTAGCGGGGGGAACACCGGGGAGCTGTTTTTT. This sequence encodes CASSARLGTSGGNTGELFF.

In this sample, this clone turned up once. CDR3 loop: CASSHFGEREIYEQFF. The CDR3 DNA follows: TGTGCCAGCAGCCACTTCGGAGAGCGGGAGATTTATGAGCAGTTCTTC. J is TRBJ2-1 and V is TRBV3-1 (or the pseudogene TRBV3-2), with 8 bases fitting TRBD2. Trimming took 3 bases from V and 8 from J; bases not matched to a gene: 12. The CDR3 length is 16 residues. Germline CDR1 is LGHDT and CDR2 is YNNKEL (reference sequence).

The chain is built from TRBV5-1 and TRBJ2-1; 10 bases are shared with TRBD2. V was clipped by 0 bases and J by 10 bases; unmatched bases: 7. The CDR3 sequence is 15 residues long. Germline V gene lookup returns CDR1 SGHRS and CDR2 YFSETQ. This CDR3 is CASSLGGTSDIEQFF. The DNA of the CDR3 is TGCGCCAGCAGCTTGGGGGGGACTAGCGACATAGAGCAGTTCTTC. The full variable domain, rest sourced from reference TRBV5-1 and TRBJ2-1, is KAGVTQTPRYLIKTRGQQVTLSCSPISGHRSVSWYQQTPGQGLQFLFEYFSETQRNKGNFPGRFSGRQFSNSRSEMNVSTLELGDSALYLCASSLGGTSDIEQFFGPGTRLTVL.

For the CDR3, the DNA is TGCGCCAGCAGATCCGTTGGGACTAGCGGGATTGAGCAGTTCTTC. As protein: CASRSVGTSGIEQFF. The gene calls are TRBV5-1 and TRBJ2-1; 13 nucleotides line up with TRBD2. The ends lost 5 bases at V and 9 bases at J; junction bases unmatched: 8. This CDR3 is built from 15 residues. CDR1 is SGHRS and CDR2 is YFSETQ in the germline V gene.

This clone was counted a single time. The V gene is TRBV27, the J gene TRBJ1-1, with 7 bases aligning to TRBD1. The CDR3 extends over 14 amino acids. Germline CDR1 MNHEY, CDR2 SMNVEV (reference sequence). V was pared by 6 bases and J by 6 bases, with 10 bases of the junction left unmatched. CDR3 DNA: TGTGCCAGCAGCCCGGACAGGTACGGGGCTGAAGCTTTCTTT. Its protein product is CASSPDRYGAEAFF.

The chain has TRBV30 and TRBJ1-3, with D possibly being TRBD1 (6 bases). The CDR3 totals 11 residues. CDR1 is GTSNPN, CDR2 SVGIG, per germline (reference sequence). V gave up 5 bases and J gave up 5 bases, with 7 bases separating them. Here the CDR3 reads CAWGTRNTIYF. The CDR3 DNA follows: TGTGCCTGGGGGACAAGAAACACCATATATTTT.

This clone was detected only a few times. The V call is TRBV6-5, the J call TRBJ2-7; 7 bases agree with TRBD1. The CDR3 covers 14 residues. The germline V gene encodes CDR1 MNHEY and CDR2 SVGAGI. J lost 7 bases, V lost 6 bases, and 12 bases had no gene match. The CDR3 reads CASRATGSSREQYF. The CDR3 region has the DNA TGTGCCAGCAGAGCGACAGGGAGTTCGCGTGAGCAGTACTTC.

This chain uses TRBV6-5 with TRBJ1-2; 7 bases are shared with TRBD1. The CDR3 is 15 residues long. V shed 6 bases and J 5 bases; nucleotides not matched to a gene: 12. Germline lookup yields CDR1 MNHEY and CDR2 SVGAGI. CDR3 region: CASRDPTGASYGYTF. Here the CDR3 DNA reads TGTGCCAGCAGGGACCCAACAGGGGCCTCTTATGGCTACACCTTC.

V and J are TRBV28 and TRBJ2-7; 9 positions match TRBD1. In germline, CDR1 is MDHEN, CDR2 SYDVKM. CDR3 length: 16 residues. V was pared by 5 bases and J by 4 bases, with 12 bases of the junction left unmatched. As DNA, the CDR3 is TGTGCCAGCAGTCCCGGGGGACAGGGCATTAGGTACGAGCAGTACTTC. The encoded protein is CASSPGGQGIRYEQYF.

DNA of the CDR3: TGCGCCAGCAGAAGGCGGGAGGGCCCCAATGAGCAGTTCTTC. This encodes CASRRREGPNEQFF. The chain links TRBV10-2 to TRBJ2-1, with 9 bases lining up with TRBD2. The J segment lost 6 bases and the V segment lost 6 bases, leaving 6 bases of the junction unmatched. CDR3 length equals 14 residues. CDR1 is WSHSY, CDR2 SAAADI, per germline.

Remarks on this clone: This specimen includes other DNA sequences encoding the same CDR3. V usage is TRBV6-5 and J usage is TRBJ2-7; no clear D. V dropped 0 bases and J dropped 0 bases, with 6 bases sitting between them. Germline assignment: CDR1 MNHEY and CDR2 SVGAGI. This CDR3 has 14 residues. The CDR3 bases are TGTGCCAGCAGTTACTCGCCGGGCTCCTACGAGCAGTACTTC. Its translation: CASSYSPGSYEQYF.

The rearrangement links TRBV4-1 to TRBJ2-7, with D unresolved. The CDR3 totals 13 residues. Per germline, CDR1 MGHRA and CDR2 YSYEKL. V lost 4 bases and J lost 5, with 12 bases in between. CDR3 sequence (DNA): TGCGCCAGCAGCCGTACAGCTGCAAACGAGCAGTACTTC. This sequence encodes CASSRTAANEQYF.

Remarks on this clone: This sample also contains other DNA sequences that code for the same CDR3. This chain links TRBV12-3 or TRBV12-4 with TRBJ1-1; D gene ambiguous. Trimming pared 8 bases from V and 2 bases from J, leaving 9 bases between. This CDR3 has 12 residues. CDR3 nucleotides: TGTGCCAGCGGAGTCGTAAACACTGAAGCTTTCTTT. It codes for CASGVVNTEAFF.

This clone was counted a single time. The chain joins TRBV3-1 (or the pseudogene TRBV3-2) to TRBJ1-1; a weak D match, TRBD1 (5 bases). Germline assignment: CDR1 LGHDT and CDR2 YNNKEL (reference sequence). The CDR3 runs to 15 residues. The V gene lost 5 bases and the J gene lost 1 base, with 14 bases spanning the gap. CDR3 sequence reads: CASSYRQIPNTEAFF. The CDR3 DNA sequence: TGTGCCAGCAGCTACAGACAGATACCGAACACTGAAGCTTTCTTT.

The table lists this clone with a few counts. The CDR3 protein is CASSLAEIGNRAYEQYF. The CDR3 DNA sequence: TGTGCCAGCAGCTTGGCCGAGATAGGGAACAGGGCCTACGAGCAGTACTTC. V usage is TRBV5-4 and J usage is TRBJ2-7; possible D gene TRBD1, 6 bases. The V end was cut by 0 bases, the J end by 2 bases, with 18 bases between. Germline assignment: CDR1 SGHNT and CDR2 YYREEE (reference sequence). CDR3 length equals 17 residues.

The chain joins TRBV6-5 to TRBJ1-1, with 7 positions matching TRBD1. The germline V gene has CDR1 MNHEY and CDR2 SVGAGI. This CDR3 spans 14 amino acids. V lost 8 bases, J lost 3 bases, and 9 bases stayed unmatched. This CDR3 reads CASSVDREDTEAFF. The CDR3 nucleotides are TGTGCCAGCTCCGTTGACAGGGAGGACACTGAAGCTTTCTTT.